What follows is one T cell receptor (beta chain) and its context. This record belongs to a study of PD-L1 blockade in urothelial cancer. Study as a whole: Dosed intravenously at 1,200 mg every 3 weeks, atezolizumab was initiated by patients around 2014.

TCRdb's table, derived via immunoSEQ multiplex PCR, lists solely in-frame clones and lacks some. The repertoire includes 20,000 to 25,000 clones, approximately 81% of them detected once, and 1.6% sits in the top ten. Germline V gene lookup returns CDR1 MNHEY and CDR2 SVGAGI. This CDR3 has 13 residues. Trimming at V came to 6 bases and at J to 10 bases, leaving 11 bases not matched to a gene. Time point here: peripheral blood 6 weeks after treatment start. The sequencing used PBMCs, collected around atezolizumab (anti-PD-L1) treatment. The receptor was derived from a man in his 70s with urothelial cancer. This sequence joins TRBV6-5 and TRBJ1-1; 7 bases map to TRBD1. The CDR3 sequence: CASSARGSRVAFF. In DNA, the CDR3 is TGTGCCAGCAGCGCCAGGGGGAGTAGGGTAGCTTTCTTT.